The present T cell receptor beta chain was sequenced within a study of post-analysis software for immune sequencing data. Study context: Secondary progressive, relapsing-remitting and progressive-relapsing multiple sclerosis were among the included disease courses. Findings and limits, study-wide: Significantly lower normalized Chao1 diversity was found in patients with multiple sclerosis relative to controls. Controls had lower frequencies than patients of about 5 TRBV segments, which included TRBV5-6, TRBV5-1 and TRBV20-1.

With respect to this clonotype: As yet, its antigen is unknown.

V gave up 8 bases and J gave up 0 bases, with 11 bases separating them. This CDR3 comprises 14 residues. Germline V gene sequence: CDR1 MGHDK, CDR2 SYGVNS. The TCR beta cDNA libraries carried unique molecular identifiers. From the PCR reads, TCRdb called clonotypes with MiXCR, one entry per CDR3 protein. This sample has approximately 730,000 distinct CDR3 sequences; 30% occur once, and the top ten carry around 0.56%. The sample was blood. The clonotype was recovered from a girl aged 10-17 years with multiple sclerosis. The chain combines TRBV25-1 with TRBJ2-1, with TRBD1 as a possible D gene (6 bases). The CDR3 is CASGQSLSYNEQFF. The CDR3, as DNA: TGTGCCAGCGGACAGTCCCTCTCCTACAATGAGCAGTTCTTC.